Following are 32 T cell receptor beta chains from one sample sequenced in a study of blood T cell repertoires in COVID-19. TCRdb's table, derived via immunoSEQ multiplex PCR, lists solely in-frame clones and lacks some. The sample holds roughly 120,000 clones, 70% to 80% seen once. Sequencing used peripheral blood. Source of these receptors: a man between 65 and 85 years old with acute or convalescent COVID-19.

V and J are TRBV25-1 and TRBJ1-2; a possible D gene is TRBD1 (6 bases). The ends were cut back, 2 bases at V and 4 bases at J, with 8 bases in the middle. CDR3 size: 13 residues. Germline values: CDR1 MGHDK, CDR2 SYGVNS. This chain's CDR3 is CASSEGGLYGYTF. The DNA of the CDR3 is TGTGCCAGCAGTGAAGGGGGCCTCTATGGCTACACCTTC.

The genes are TRBV10-3 and TRBJ1-2; D remains ambiguous. The germline V gene encodes CDR1 ENHRY and CDR2 SYGVKD. V was trimmed by 11 bases and J by 5 bases, leaving 15 bases between them. The CDR3 is made up of 12 amino acids. CDR3 in DNA: TGTGCCCTTTCGACTGAAGGATATGGCTACACCTTC. It is translated as CALSTEGYGYTF.

The CDR3 spells CAESNYGYTF. The CDR3 DNA sequence: TGTGCCGAGAGTAACTATGGCTACACCTTC. The V call is TRBV11-3, the J call TRBJ1-2; D is unresolved. The CDR3 has 10 residues. Germline loops: CDR1 SGHNT, CDR2 YENEEA. V lost 11 bases and J lost 1, with 5 bases in between.

V usage is TRBV28 and J usage is TRBJ2-7; 8 bases fit TRBD2. The germline V gene has CDR1 MDHEN and CDR2 SYDVKM. CDR3 length equals 15 residues. The V gene end was trimmed by 2 bases and the J gene end by 2 bases; junction bases not matched to a gene: 5. The CDR3 loop reads CASSLVGGGTYEQYF. CDR3 coding DNA: TGTGCCAGCAGTTTAGTCGGGGGGGGAACCTACGAGCAGTACTTC.

The rearrangement joins TRBV20-1 to TRBJ2-3; TRBD2 matches 10 bases. V was clipped by 3 bases and J by 2 bases; unmatched bases: 14. The V gene's germline CDR1 is DFQATT and CDR2 SNEGSKA (reference sequence). The CDR3 loop spans 18 amino acids. The CDR3 sequence is CSASSSSGGRYFTDTQYF. The CDR3 nucleotides are TGCAGTGCTAGTTCCTCTAGCGGGGGACGCTATTTCACAGATACGCAGTATTTT.

The CDR3, as DNA: TGTGCCAGCAGCTGGGGGGGCTCCACTGAAGCTTTCTTT. It specifies CASSWGGSTEAFF. The chain recombines TRBV5-4 with TRBJ1-1; TRBD1 might be the D (6 bases). Trimming removed 3 bases from V and 4 bases from J, with 10 bases in between. The germline V gene has CDR1 SGHNT and CDR2 YYREEE (reference sequence). This CDR3 has 13 residues.

This clone was seen repeatedly, ten times or more. This CDR3 is also generated by other DNA sequences in the sample. The chain carries TRBV15 and TRBJ2-7, with 8 bases fitting TRBD2. With 6 bases clipped from V and 4 bases from J, the junction kept 8 bases outside the gene matches. Looked up from germline, CDR1 is LNHNV and CDR2 is YYDKDF (reference sequence). The CDR3 has 14 amino acids. The CDR3 DNA reads TGTGCCACCAGTCTTAGCGGGACGGGGTACGAGCAGTACTTC. It codes for CATSLSGTGYEQYF.

This rearrangement joins TRBV19 to TRBJ2-7, with D tentatively TRBD1 (6 bases). The CDR3 length is 17 residues. Germline lookup yields CDR1 LNHDA and CDR2 SQIVND (reference sequence). The V end lost 4 bases, the J end lost 0 bases, and 19 bases lay between the germline ends. CDR3 sequence reads: CASSSQDRQHHSYEQYF. Written as DNA, the CDR3 is TGTGCCAGTAGTAGCCAGGACAGACAACACCACTCCTACGAGCAGTACTTC.

The chain carries TRBV7-2 and TRBJ2-7; 7 positions match TRBD1. This CDR3 has 16 amino acids. Trimming took 2 bases from V and 5 from J; bases not matched to a gene: 12. Germline CDR1 is SGHTA and CDR2 is FQGNSA. The CDR3 here is CASSLIFRQGPHEQYF. The CDR3, as DNA: TGTGCCAGCAGCTTAATATTTAGACAGGGCCCCCACGAGCAGTACTTC. Together with reference TRBV7-2 and TRBJ2-7, the CDR3 gives the full variable domain: GAGVSQSPSNKVTEKGKDVELRCDPISGHTALYWYRQSLGQGLEFLIYFQGNSAPDKSGLPSDRFSAERTGGSVSTLTIQRTQQEDSAVYLCASSLIFRQGPHEQYFGPGTRLTVT.

This clone was seen a handful of times. The genes are TRBV19 and TRBJ2-7, with 9 nucleotides matching TRBD1. This CDR3 has 15 amino acids. V was pared by 3 bases and J by 2 bases, with 5 bases of the junction left unmatched. Germline V gives CDR1 LNHDA, CDR2 SQIVND (reference sequence). The CDR3 DNA sequence: TGTGCCAGTAGTATGAAGGGACAGGGTACCTACGAGCAGTACTTC. The encoded protein is CASSMKGQGTYEQYF.

This clone was seen a single time. The chain joins TRBV9 to TRBJ2-5; the match to TRBD1 covers 9 bases. This CDR3 is built from 15 residues. Per the germline V gene, CDR1 is SGDLS and CDR2 is YYNGEE. Unmatched junction bases numbered 5, after V lost 4 bases and J lost 1 base. CDR3 DNA sequence: TGTGCCAGCAGCCCTTGGGACAGGGCCCAAGAGACCCAGTACTTC. Its translation is CASSPWDRAQETQYF.

The V gene is TRBV4-1, the J gene TRBJ2-2; 9 bases fit TRBD1. This CDR3 is 16 amino acids long. Germline V CDR1 and CDR2: MGHRA, YSYEKL. The J segment lost 2 bases and the V segment lost 5 bases, leaving 6 bases of the junction unmatched. The CDR3 loop is CASSKNRGRNTGELFF. CDR3 nucleotide sequence: TGCGCCAGCAGCAAGAACAGGGGGCGAAACACCGGGGAGCTGTTTTTT.

This clone was seen more than once but under ten times. This chain connects TRBV30 to TRBJ2-3, with a possible D match to TRBD2 (5 bases). V dropped 2 bases and J dropped 9 bases, with 15 bases sitting between them. The CDR3 has 13 residues. Germline V gene lookup returns CDR1 GTSNPN and CDR2 SVGIG (reference sequence). The CDR3 reads CAWSRGQSGTQYF. As DNA, the CDR3 is TGTGCCTGGAGTAGAGGGCAGTCCGGGACGCAGTATTTT.

This chain connects TRBV27 to TRBJ1-1; tentatively, D is TRBD1 (6 bases). Germline V gene data show CDR1 as MNHEY and CDR2 as SMNVEV (reference sequence). V was clipped by 7 bases and J by 10 bases, with 19 bases between them. The length of the CDR3 is 13 residues. The CDR3 protein is CASTLNGGQLAFF. The CDR3, as DNA: TGTGCCAGCACGTTAAACGGGGGGCAGCTAGCTTTCTTT.

The chain has TRBV7-2 and TRBJ2-7; TRBD2 aligns across 12 bases. J lost 2 bases, V lost 6 bases, and 5 bases had no gene match. This CDR3 spans 15 amino acids. Looked up from germline, CDR1 is SGHTA and CDR2 is FQGNSA. The CDR3 loop reads CASSSSGGGPYEQYF. CDR3 nucleotides: TGTGCCAGCAGTTCTAGCGGGGGGGGACCCTACGAGCAGTACTTC.

This clone has just one count. The chain is built from TRBV7-9 and TRBJ1-4, with D unclear. Germline V gives CDR1 SEHNR, CDR2 FQNEAQ (reference sequence). This CDR3 is 15 amino acids long. Deletions cut 5 bases from V and 5 bases from J, with 15 bases between. The CDR3 is CASSPVGGPNEKLFF. Written as DNA, the CDR3 is TGTGCCAGCAGCCCCGTTGGAGGACCGAATGAAAAACTGTTTTTT. Together with reference TRBV7-9 and TRBJ1-4, the CDR3 gives the full variable domain: DTGVSQNPRHKITKRGQNVTFRCDPISEHNRLYWYRQTLGQGPEFLTYFQNEAQLEKSRLLSDRFSAERPKGSFSTLEIQRTEQGDSAMYLCASSPVGGPNEKLFFGSGTQLSVL.

This clone was seen once. The chain carries TRBV3-1 (or the pseudogene TRBV3-2) and TRBJ1-1; TRBD1 aligns across 7 bases. The trim removed 1 base at V and 5 bases at J, leaving 7 bases unmatched. The CDR3 totals 15 residues. The germline V gene encodes CDR1 LGHDT and CDR2 YNNKEL (reference sequence). CDR3 nucleotides: TGTGCCAGCAGCCAAGGGGGACAGTTAACGACTGAAGCTTTCTTT. Translating gives CASSQGGQLTTEAFF.

The chain employs TRBV7-6 and TRBJ1-5; 10 bases map to TRBD1. This CDR3 is 15 amino acids long. Germline V gene sequence: CDR1 SGHVS, CDR2 FNYEAQ. With V trimmed by 5 bases and J by 3 bases, 4 bases remained unmatched. The CDR3 loop reads CASSIGTGANQPQHF. The CDR3 DNA sequence: TGTGCCAGCAGCATAGGGACAGGGGCCAATCAGCCCCAGCATTTT.

The chain links TRBV11-1 to TRBJ2-7, with 10 bases fitting TRBD2. The CDR3 has 15 amino acids. With V trimmed by 5 bases and J by 0 bases, 4 bases remained unmatched. In germline, CDR1 is SGHAT, CDR2 FQDESV (reference sequence). CDR3 sequence: CASSLLAGSSYEQYF. CDR3 nucleotide sequence: TGTGCCAGCAGCCTACTAGCGGGGAGCTCCTACGAGCAGTACTTC.

V and J are TRBV28 and TRBJ2-5, with 8 positions matching TRBD2. The germline V gene has CDR1 MDHEN and CDR2 SYDVKM. Germline trimming cut 9 bases from V and 4 bases from J; bases unmatched to any gene: 10. This CDR3 spans 14 amino acids. CDR3 in DNA: TGTGCCAGTCGGGCGGGAGGTAGTTTAGAGACCCAGTACTTC. Protein product: CASRAGGSLETQYF.

V is TRBV6-6 and J is TRBJ2-3; D may be TRBD1 (5 bases). V lost 5 bases to trimming and J lost 1 base, with 16 bases between them. Germline CDR1 reads MNHNY; CDR2 reads SVGAGI (reference sequence). The CDR3 loop spans 16 amino acids. The DNA for the CDR3 is TGTGCCAGCAGTCCGTCGGACACGGAAGGCACAGATACGCAGTATTTT. Amino acid sequence: CASSPSDTEGTDTQYF.

In regard to this clone: The same CDR3 can be traced to other DNA sequences in this sample. The chain is built from TRBV15 and TRBJ2-2, with TRBD1 identical over 9 bases. V gave up 3 bases and J gave up 1 base; unmatched junction bases: 0. The CDR3 contains 15 residues. Per the germline V gene, CDR1 is LNHNV and CDR2 is YYDKDF (reference sequence). The CDR3, as DNA: TGTGCCACCAGCAGGGACAGGGGGAACACCGGGGAGCTGTTTTTT. It is translated as CATSRDRGNTGELFF.

This clone was picked up a small number of times. This chain joins TRBV6-6 and TRBJ2-7; D unresolved. CDR1 and CDR2 (germline): MNHNY, SVGAGI (reference sequence). The V and J ends lost 6 bases and 7 bases respectively, with 13 bases between them. CDR3 length: 12 residues. The CDR3 DNA reads as TGTGCCAGCAGCCTAAACCGAAAAGAGCAGTACTTC. The encoded protein is CASSLNRKEQYF.

The chain links TRBV5-1 to TRBJ2-5, with D possibly TRBD2 on 5 matching bases. V gave up 0 bases and J gave up 5 bases, with 11 bases separating them. CDR1 is SGHRS, CDR2 YFSETQ, per germline. The CDR3 covers 14 residues. The CDR3 DNA reads TGCGCCAGCAGCTTGGGCGGGTATTATGAGACCCAGTACTTC. This gives the protein CASSLGGYYETQYF.

The rearrangement links TRBV28 to TRBJ1-4; 8 bases are a match to TRBD1. Germline V gene sequence: CDR1 MDHEN, CDR2 SYDVKM. Losses at the gene ends were 6 bases for V and 7 bases for J; bases not matched to a gene: 28. This CDR3 region has 21 residues. The CDR3 loop is CASSPLFHRQGLRSEGEKLFF. In DNA, the CDR3 is TGTGCCAGCAGCCCCCTCTTTCATCGACAGGGGCTTAGAAGCGAGGGTGAAAAACTGTTTTTT.

This chain links TRBV3-1 (or the pseudogene TRBV3-2) with TRBJ1-1; 7 nucleotides agree with TRBD1. The CDR3 runs to 13 residues. V was pared by 3 bases and J by 10 bases, with 8 bases of the junction left unmatched. Germline assignment: CDR1 LGHDT and CDR2 YNNKEL (reference sequence). The chain's CDR3 is CASSQTTGFLAFF. Here the CDR3 DNA reads TGTGCCAGCAGCCAGACGACAGGGTTCCTAGCTTTCTTT.

The chain combines TRBV7-8 with TRBJ1-2; 7 bases are shared with TRBD1. Germline assignment: CDR1 SGHVS and CDR2 FQNEAQ. The CDR3 has 15 amino acids. Trimming cost V 3 bases and J 4 bases; bases outside gene matches: 8. This CDR3 reads CASSLTRQGSYGYTF. In DNA form, the CDR3 reads TGTGCCAGCAGCTTGACTAGACAGGGAAGCTATGGCTACACCTTC.

V usage is TRBV9 and J usage is TRBJ1-1; possible D gene TRBD1, 5 bases. Germline values: CDR1 SGDLS, CDR2 YYNGEE. With 3 bases removed from V and 7 bases from J, the gap between germline ends came to 16 bases. CDR3 length: 14 amino acids. This chain's CDR3 is CASSALGGRDEAFF. As DNA, the CDR3 is TGTGCCAGCAGCGCCCTGGGGGGGAGAGATGAAGCTTTCTTT.

J is TRBJ2-5 and V is TRBV7-9; a weak D match, TRBD1 (6 bases). Trimming left V 5 bases short and J 1 base short, with 23 bases between. CDR1 and CDR2 (germline): SEHNR, FQNEAQ (reference sequence). The CDR3 covers 18 residues. The CDR3 sequence is CASSPTTGQLRAQETQYF. CDR3 coding DNA: TGTGCCAGCAGCCCAACTACTGGACAGCTAAGGGCCCAAGAGACCCAGTACTTC.

The chain couples TRBV10-3 to TRBJ2-3; 11 bases align to TRBD1. Germline V lookup: CDR1 ENHRY, CDR2 SYGVKD. J lost 7 bases, V lost 6 bases, and 12 bases had no gene match. The CDR3 has 16 residues. CDR3 bases: TGTGCCATCAGCCCCCGGGACAGGGGGATGGATTATACGCAGTATTTT. Translation gives CAISPRDRGMDYTQYF.

This clone was counted once. The genes are TRBV28 and TRBJ2-7, with D uncertain. The V end was cut by 6 bases, the J end by 1 base, with 4 bases between. The CDR3 extends over 11 amino acids. Germline CDR1 and CDR2: MDHEN and SYDVKM. CDR3 region: CASRLSYEQYF. The DNA of the CDR3 is TGTGCCAGCAGGCTATCCTACGAGCAGTACTTC.

This clone was seen a handful of times. The chain combines TRBV4-1 with TRBJ2-1; 7 bases map to TRBD1. CDR1 MGHRA and CDR2 YSYEKL come from the germline V gene. This CDR3 has 18 amino acids. With 3 bases clipped from V and 0 bases from J, the junction kept 11 bases outside the gene matches. CDR3 sequence reads: CASSQGQLSRSSYNEQFF. DNA of the CDR3: TGCGCCAGCAGCCAGGGACAGCTATCGAGGAGCTCCTACAATGAGCAGTTCTTC.